Listed here are 21 T cell receptor beta chains from one sample, sequenced in a study of vaccination and CD4 T cells after COVID-19. Treatment: approximately nine-day PBMC culture with coronavirus spike peptide pools or control peptides (ViraFEST assay). The antigens of these receptors remain unknown. With the Oncomine TCR Beta short-read assay, DNA from cultured CD4+ T cells was sequenced. Each CDR3 protein gets one entry after TCRdb re-called the PCR reads with MiXCR. The table shows 15,000 to 20,000 distinct CDR3 sequences, with less than 65% occurring only once. The material sequenced was CD4+ T cells from blood, cultured in vitro. These TCRs come from a human donor who had recovered from COVID-19.

The DNA for the CDR3 is TGCAGTGCTAGCGGGGGGTCGCCAGACTCTGGGGCCAACGTCCTGACTTTC. Translating it yields CSASGGSPDSGANVLTF. V usage is TRBV20-1 and J usage is TRBJ2-6, with TRBD2 identical over 7 bases. Germline V gene lookup returns CDR1 DFQATT and CDR2 SNEGSKA (reference sequence). The length of the CDR3 is 17 residues. The ends lost 3 bases at V and 0 bases at J; junction bases unmatched: 8.

The CDR3 bases are TGTGCCAGCTGTGAATTCGGGGGGGTCTACGACGGCACAGATACGCAGTATTTT. It codes for CASCEFGGVYDGTDTQYF. The J gene is TRBJ2-3, the V gene TRBV7-9, with 8 bases identical to TRBD2. Germline CDR1 is SEHNR and CDR2 is FQNEAQ (reference sequence). CDR3 length: 18 amino acids. After removal of 8 bases from V and 1 base from J, the junction contained 17 bases not matched to a gene.

The CDR3 DNA sequence: TGTGCCAGCACTACGGGAACTGAAGCTTTCTTT. Translation gives CASTTGTEAFF. The V call is TRBV6-1, the J call TRBJ1-1; D is undetermined. Per germline, CDR1 MNHNS and CDR2 SASEGT. Trimming removed 7 bases at V and 5 bases at J, with 8 bases between. The CDR3 runs to 11 residues.

The CDR3 coding sequence is TGTGCCAGCAGCGAGGACTTTAACACCGGGGAGCTGTTTTTT. Its protein is CASSEDFNTGELFF. This chain uses TRBV9 with TRBJ2-2; TRBD2 is a possible D gene (5 bases). Germline CDR1 is SGDLS and CDR2 is YYNGEE. Between the trimmed V and J ends, which lost 3 bases and 2 bases, there was a span of 8 bases. CDR3 length: 14 amino acids.

This clonotype was recorded a few times. The V call is TRBV20-1, the J call TRBJ1-5, with D hard to call. Germline V CDR1 and CDR2: DFQATT, SNEGSKA (reference sequence). The CDR3 loop spans 14 amino acids. V lost 0 bases, J lost 4 bases, and 10 bases lay in between. In DNA, the CDR3 is TGCAGTGCTAGAGATGGGCAAACAAATCAGCCCCAGCATTTT. Translation: CSARDGQTNQPQHF.

By share, this clonotype ranks as medium-sized. The chain is built from TRBV20-1 and TRBJ1-3; no clear D gene. Germline values: CDR1 DFQATT, CDR2 SNEGSKA (reference sequence). Trimming cost V 6 bases and J 2 bases, with 11 bases left between them. CDR3 length: 13 amino acids. CDR3 region: CSAPRAAGNTIYF. The CDR3 nucleotides read TGCAGTGCCCCCCGGGCAGCTGGAAACACCATATATTTT.

This clonotype was seen only a few times. CDR3 bases: TGTGCCAGCAGTACCACCCGGGCCAGTCTGAACACTGAAGCTTTCTTT. Translating gives CASSTTRASLNTEAFF. This sequence joins TRBV6-1 and TRBJ1-1; no definite D call. The CDR3 has 16 residues. V lost 5 bases, J lost 0 bases, and 16 bases lay in between. The germline V gene encodes CDR1 MNHNS and CDR2 SASEGT.

The chain is built from TRBV18 and TRBJ1-2; D gene uncertain. CDR1 is KGHSH, CDR2 LQKENI, per germline. V shed 1 base and J shed 7 bases, with 10 bases lying between them. The CDR3 covers 13 residues. CDR3 nucleotide sequence: TGTGCCAGCTCACCACAAAACGGGCGTGGCTACACCTTC. Amino acids: CASSPQNGRGYTF.

The V and J genes are TRBV2 and TRBJ2-2; 10 nucleotides agree with TRBD2. CDR1 SNHLY and CDR2 FYNNEI come from the germline V gene. The CDR3 runs to 15 residues. The CDR3 nucleotides read TGTGCTCTCAAAGTAGCGGGGGGGAACACCGGGGAGCTGTTTTTT. This codes for CALKVAGGNTGELFF. Looking up the rest from reference TRBV2 and TRBJ2-2 gives the full variable domain: EPEVTQTPSHQVTQMGQEVILRCVPISNHLYFYWYRQILGQKVEFLVSFYNNEISEKSEIFDDQFSVERPDGSNFTLKIRSTKLEDSAMYFCALKVAGGNTGELFFGEGSRLTVL.

The chain employs TRBV20-1 and TRBJ1-5; D gene uncertain. The CDR3 loop spans 13 amino acids. Germline CDR1 reads DFQATT; CDR2 reads SNEGSKA (reference sequence). V shed 0 bases and J shed 4 bases, with 7 bases lying between them. The CDR3 DNA is TGCAGTGCTAGAGATCTAAGAAATCAGCCCCAGCATTTT. As protein: CSARDLRNQPQHF.

This clonotype was seen a handful of times. The gene calls are TRBV20-1 and TRBJ2-7; a possible D gene is TRBD2 (5 bases). This CDR3 is 14 amino acids long. Germline loops: CDR1 DFQATT, CDR2 SNEGSKA (reference sequence). Trimming left V 4 bases short and J 2 bases short, with 15 bases between. In nucleotides, the CDR3 is TGCAGTGCTATGAGGCTAGCAACCACCTACGAGCAGTACTTC. This sequence encodes CSAMRLATTYEQYF.

The sample holds a few counts of this clonotype. This sequence joins TRBV6-5 and TRBJ1-2, with unresolved D. Germline CDR1 MNHEY, CDR2 SVGAGI. Trimming took off 2 bases at V and 3 bases at J, with 31 bases between the two ends. The CDR3 covers 21 residues. The CDR3 DNA sequence: TGTGCCAGCAGTTACCTCGGACGAGGAGCGACGACGGGCCCGGGTGACTATGGCTACACCTTC. Its translation is CASSYLGRGATTGPGDYGYTF.

The chain employs TRBV7-6 and TRBJ2-7; 9 bases are shared with TRBD2. With V trimmed by 5 bases and J by 3 bases, 8 bases remained unmatched. The germline V gene encodes CDR1 SGHVS and CDR2 FNYEAQ. This CDR3 comprises 15 residues. The CDR3 DNA sequence: TGTGCCAGCAGCCTCGATCCGACTAGCGGCTACGAGCAGTACTTC. Protein product: CASSLDPTSGYEQYF.

In DNA form, the CDR3 reads TGTGCCAGCAGCCCAGAGGCGGGTAGAGAAAAACTGTTTTTT. Protein product: CASSPEAGREKLFF. The genes are TRBV7-9 and TRBJ1-4, with no clear D. This CDR3 spans 14 amino acids. Trimming pared 5 bases from V and 8 bases from J, leaving 15 bases between. Germline assignment: CDR1 SEHNR and CDR2 FQNEAQ (reference sequence).

This clonotype was detected only a few times. The chain links TRBV19 to TRBJ2-3; tentative D call: TRBD2 (7 bases). The germline V gene encodes CDR1 LNHDA and CDR2 SQIVND (reference sequence). V lost 9 bases, J lost 0 bases, and 22 bases lay in between. The CDR3 totals 17 residues. The CDR3 DNA reads as TGTGCCAGCCGCCCCAGGGGCAGGGAGGGGAGCACAGATACGCAGTATTTT. Its protein is CASRPRGREGSTDTQYF.

This chain uses TRBV5-1 with TRBJ2-1; D is unresolved. The V gene lost 5 bases and the J gene lost 6 bases, with 21 bases spanning the gap. Germline CDR1 SGHRS, CDR2 YFSETQ. The CDR3 has 16 amino acids. The chain's CDR3 is CASRLTGSFSGNEQFF. Written as DNA, the CDR3 is TGCGCCAGCAGGTTGACGGGTTCCTTCTCCGGCAATGAGCAGTTCTTC.

This chain connects TRBV15 to TRBJ1-1; 9 bases agree with TRBD1. Germline V CDR1 and CDR2: LNHNV, YYDKDF (reference sequence). The CDR3 loop spans 14 amino acids. The V and J ends lost 4 bases and 4 bases, in that order; junction bases with no gene match: 4. The CDR3 is CATSIRDRVTEAFF. In nucleotides, the CDR3 is TGTGCCACCAGCATCCGGGACAGGGTCACTGAAGCTTTCTTT.

The CDR3 region has the DNA TGTGCCAGCACACAGGGAATCTATAATTCACCCCTCCACTTT. It encodes CASTQGIYNSPLHF. The V call is TRBV2, the J call TRBJ1-6, with D perhaps matching TRBD1 (6 bases). The CDR3 spans 14 residues. Looked up from germline, CDR1 is SNHLY and CDR2 is FYNNEI. V lost 7 bases, J lost 3 bases, and 10 bases lay in between.

This chain links TRBV7-6 with TRBJ2-2; 8 bases line up with TRBD2. V lost 5 bases and J lost 9; bases outside the gene matches: 5. The CDR3 covers 13 residues. Germline V gene sequence: CDR1 SGHVS, CDR2 FNYEAQ. In nucleotides, the CDR3 is TGTGCCAGCAGCGCAGCGGGGGCACGGGAGCTGTTTTTT. Translation gives CASSAAGARELFF.

Turning to this clonotype: At one of its ends the junction is not consistent with the germline gene, which may arise from a read error. V usage is TRBV30 and J usage is TRBJ1-2, with a possible D match to TRBD1 (5 bases). CDR1 and CDR2 (germline): GTSNPN, SVGIG (reference sequence). The length of the CDR3 is 11 residues. CDR3 bases: TGTGCCCTAGTCGTATCGACAGTCGCCTTCTTC. It codes for CALVVSTVAFF.

This clonotype occurred a few times. The chain has TRBV27 and TRBJ2-5; TRBD2 matches 8 bases. The CDR3 extends over 18 amino acids. CDR1 MNHEY and CDR2 SMNVEV come from the germline V gene (reference sequence). Trimming took 2 bases from V and 2 from J; bases not matched to a gene: 13. The CDR3 DNA follows: TGTGCCAGCAGTTTACGCCGTGTGACGGGAGGGGGGCAAGAGACCCAGTACTTC. Amino acids: CASSLRRVTGGGQETQYF.